This T cell receptor (beta chain) was recorded in a study of T cells in women clearing cervical HPV infection. Study context: Case blood drawn at lesion detection; control blood after infection cleared. Case blood was drawn a median roughly 160 days after lesion detection.

Average input was around 1,200 ng genomic DNA for immunoSEQ TCR beta CDR3 amplification. The table came from immunoSEQ multiplex PCR; TCRdb's copy has only in-frame clones and leaves some out. The sample table includes some 37,000 clones. Study-level findings and limits: Repertoire richness, not evenness, was significantly elevated in CIN3+ cases versus controls.

The CDR3 totals 15 residues. The V end lost 0 bases, the J end lost 4 bases, and 16 bases lay between the germline ends. Germline V lookup: CDR1 DFQATT, CDR2 SNEGSKA (reference sequence). In the case of this clone: The antigen remains undetermined. The CDR3 is cut off 3 residues early in the read; its end comes from the germline J gene.

The sequencing input was blood buffy coat. This receptor was identified in a woman between 18 and 70 years old with a cervical HPV16 infection that either progressed to CIN3+ or cleared (not recorded which). The chain carries TRBV20-1 and TRBJ2-7; no clear D. The DNA read from the CDR3 is TGCAGTGCTAGAGATCAGGTTGGGTTGGAGTACGAG. This encodes CSARDQVGLEYE. Given in full, the CDR3 is CSARDQVGLEYEQYF.